This entry lists 8 T cell receptor beta chains sequenced from one sample in a study of a mutant IDH1 vaccine in newly diagnosed glioma. What these receptors recognize is not known. Noted time point: week 47, end of study. In the vaccine, a single dose held 300 ug of the mutant IDH1 20-mer peptide, along with topical imiquimod. The table came from immunoSEQ multiplex PCR; TCRdb's copy has only in-frame clones and leaves some out. The table shows approximately 56,000 clones, with approximately 75% occurring only once. The source material was PBMCs, sampled from a glioma patient whose treatment included an IDH1 peptide vaccine. The receptors originated from a man between 45 and 60 years old with glioma.

The chain employs TRBV27 and TRBJ2-2, with a weak D call TRBD2 (6 bases). Per the germline V gene, CDR1 is MNHEY and CDR2 is SMNVEV (reference sequence). The V end was cut by 5 bases, the J end by 6 bases, with 13 bases between. The CDR3 runs 14 residues. The CDR3 nucleotides read TGTGCCAGCAGTCCGGGAGAGTACGCCGGGGAGCTGTTTTTT. Protein product: CASSPGEYAGELFF.

The gene calls are TRBV7-9 and TRBJ1-4; D is unresolved. Trimming took off 7 bases at V and 8 bases at J, with 14 bases between the two ends. The germline V gene encodes CDR1 SEHNR and CDR2 FQNEAQ (reference sequence). CDR3 length: 13 residues. Here the CDR3 DNA reads TGTGCCAGCACCTTTACCCCGGGGGAAAAACTGTTTTTT. This encodes CASTFTPGEKLFF.

This clone was found a few times. The chain's CDR3 is CASSFSGIMYF. For the CDR3, the DNA is TGTGCCAGCAGCTTTAGTGGGATTATGTACTTC. J is TRBJ2-7 and V is TRBV7-9, with D unresolved. The CDR3 is made up of 11 amino acids. CDR1 and CDR2 (germline): SEHNR, FQNEAQ (reference sequence). Trimming removed 3 bases at V and 12 bases at J, with 12 bases between.

The CDR3 sequence is CASSSLRGGNEQFF. The CDR3 bases are TGTGCCAGCAGCAGTTTGCGGGGGGGCAATGAGCAGTTCTTC. J is TRBJ2-1 and V is TRBV5-8; 9 bases fit TRBD2. J lost 6 bases, V lost 4 bases, and 5 bases had no gene match. CDR3 length: 14 residues. Germline V gene lookup returns CDR1 SGHTS and CDR2 YDEGEE.

The chain links TRBV27 to TRBJ2-7, with 7 bases identical to TRBD1. The germline V gene encodes CDR1 MNHEY and CDR2 SMNVEV (reference sequence). The CDR3 loop spans 14 amino acids. Trimming at V came to 5 bases and at J to 4 bases, leaving 8 bases not matched to a gene. CDR3 sequence: CASSPTGEIYEQYF. CDR3 sequence (DNA): TGTGCCAGCAGTCCAACAGGGGAAATATACGAGCAGTACTTC.

This chain joins TRBV7-9 and TRBJ2-7, with no clear D. V was cut by 4 bases and J by 6 bases, with 16 bases left in between. The CDR3 covers 14 residues. Per germline, CDR1 SEHNR and CDR2 FQNEAQ (reference sequence). Written as DNA, the CDR3 is TGTGCCAGCAGCTCCGCAATCACAGCCGGCGAGCAGTACTTC. Translation: CASSSAITAGEQYF.

This chain uses TRBV6-1 with TRBJ1-2; unclear D gene. The germline V gene encodes CDR1 MNHNS and CDR2 SASEGT. Between the trimmed V and J ends, which lost 4 bases and 2 bases, there was a span of 11 bases. This CDR3 has 14 residues. The CDR3 loop is CASSAEGWNYGYTF. CDR3 DNA: TGTGCCAGCAGTGCGGAAGGGTGGAACTATGGCTACACCTTC.

J is TRBJ2-1 and V is TRBV9; weak D call: TRBD1 (6 bases). CDR3 length: 13 residues. Germline CDR1 is SGDLS and CDR2 is YYNGEE. V lost 4 bases and J 8 bases, leaving 13 bases between the germline ends. The CDR3 sequence is CASSKQGRDEQFF. CDR3 coding DNA: TGTGCCAGCAGCAAACAGGGAAGGGATGAGCAGTTCTTC.